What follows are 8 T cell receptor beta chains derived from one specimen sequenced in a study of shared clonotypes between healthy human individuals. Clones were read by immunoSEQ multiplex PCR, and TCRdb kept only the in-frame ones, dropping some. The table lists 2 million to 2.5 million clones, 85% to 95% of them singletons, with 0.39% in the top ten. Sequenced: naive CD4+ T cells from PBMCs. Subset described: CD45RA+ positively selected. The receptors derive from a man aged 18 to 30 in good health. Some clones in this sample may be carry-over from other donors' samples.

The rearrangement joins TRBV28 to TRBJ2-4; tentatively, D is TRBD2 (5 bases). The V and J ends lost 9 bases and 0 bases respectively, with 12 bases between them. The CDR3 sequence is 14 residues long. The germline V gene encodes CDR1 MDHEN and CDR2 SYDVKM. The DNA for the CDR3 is TGTGCCAGTACTAGGTTCCTAGCCAAAAACATTCAGTACTTC. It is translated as CASTRFLAKNIQYF.

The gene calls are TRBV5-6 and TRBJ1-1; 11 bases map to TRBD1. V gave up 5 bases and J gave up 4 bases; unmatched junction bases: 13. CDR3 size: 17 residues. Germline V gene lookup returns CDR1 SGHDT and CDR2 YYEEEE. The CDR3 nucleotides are TGTGCCAGCAGACGGACAGGGGGCCAACGGCGGTTCACTGAAGCTTTCTTT. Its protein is CASRRTGGQRRFTEAFF. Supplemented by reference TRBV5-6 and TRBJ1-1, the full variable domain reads DAGVTQSPTHLIKTRGQQVTLRCSPKSGHDTVSWYQQALGQGPQFIFQYYEEEERQRGNFPDRFSGHQFPNYSSELNVNALLLGDSALYLCASRRTGGQRRFTEAFFGQGTRLTVV.

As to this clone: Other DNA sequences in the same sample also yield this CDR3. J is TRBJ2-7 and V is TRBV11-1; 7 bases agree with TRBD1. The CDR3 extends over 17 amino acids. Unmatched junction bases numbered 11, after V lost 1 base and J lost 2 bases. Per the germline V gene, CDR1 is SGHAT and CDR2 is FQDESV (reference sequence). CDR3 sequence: CASSLGPRQGQTYEQYF. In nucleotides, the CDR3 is TGTGCCAGCAGCTTAGGCCCCAGGCAGGGACAGACCTACGAGCAGTACTTC.

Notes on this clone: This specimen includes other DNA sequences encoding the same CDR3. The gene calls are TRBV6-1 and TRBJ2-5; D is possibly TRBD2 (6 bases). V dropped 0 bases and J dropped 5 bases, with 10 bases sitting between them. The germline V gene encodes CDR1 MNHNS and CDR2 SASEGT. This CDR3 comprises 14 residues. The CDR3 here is CASSEAPGRETQYF. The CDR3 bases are TGTGCCAGCAGTGAAGCGCCAGGGAGGGAGACCCAGTACTTC.

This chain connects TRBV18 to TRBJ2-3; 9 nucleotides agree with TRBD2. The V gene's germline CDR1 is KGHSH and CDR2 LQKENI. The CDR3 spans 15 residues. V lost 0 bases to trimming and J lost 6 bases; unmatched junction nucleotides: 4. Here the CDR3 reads CASSPPSGREDTQYF. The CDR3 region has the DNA TGTGCCAGCTCACCACCTAGCGGGAGAGAGGATACGCAGTATTTT.

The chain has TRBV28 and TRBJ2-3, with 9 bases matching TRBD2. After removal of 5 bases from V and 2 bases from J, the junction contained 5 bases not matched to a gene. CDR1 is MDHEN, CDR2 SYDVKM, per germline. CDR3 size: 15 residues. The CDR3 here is CASSPPGLATDTQYF. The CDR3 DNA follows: TGTGCCAGCAGTCCTCCGGGACTAGCCACAGATACGCAGTATTTT.

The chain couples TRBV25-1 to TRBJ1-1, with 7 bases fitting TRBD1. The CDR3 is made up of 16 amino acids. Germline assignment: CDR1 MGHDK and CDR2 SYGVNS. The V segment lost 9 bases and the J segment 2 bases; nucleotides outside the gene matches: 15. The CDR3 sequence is CASTPGGMGRNTEAFF. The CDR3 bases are TGTGCCAGTACCCCAGGGGGGATGGGCCGAAACACTGAAGCTTTCTTT.

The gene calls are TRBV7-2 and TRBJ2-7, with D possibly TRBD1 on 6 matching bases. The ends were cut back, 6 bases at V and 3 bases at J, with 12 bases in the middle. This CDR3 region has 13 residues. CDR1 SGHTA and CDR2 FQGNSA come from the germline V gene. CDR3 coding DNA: TGTGCCAGCAGTTTCATACAGGGCTACGAGCAGTACTTC. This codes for CASSFIQGYEQYF. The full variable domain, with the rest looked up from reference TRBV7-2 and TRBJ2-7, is GAGVSQSPSNKVTEKGKDVELRCDPISGHTALYWYRQSLGQGLEFLIYFQGNSAPDKSGLPSDRFSAERTGGSVSTLTIQRTQQEDSAVYLCASSFIQGYEQYFGPGTRLTVT.